This T cell receptor (beta chain) derives from a study of control samples from healthy donors and cancer patients. Germline V gives CDR1 SGHTA, CDR2 FQGNSA. The length of the CDR3 is 16 residues. Trimming pared 4 bases from V and 9 bases from J, leaving 22 bases between. Libraries were prepared by immunoSEQ multiplex PCR; TCRdb keeps only in-frame clonotypes and omits some of them. The data show tens of thousands of clones, about 87% seen once. The receptor was isolated from a woman in her seventies in good health. Source material: blood. This chain links TRBV7-2 with TRBJ2-1; perhaps TRBD1 as D (6 bases). CDR3 sequence reads: CASSSTGTHLVGEQFF. CDR3 DNA sequence: TGTGCCAGCAGCTCTACCGGGACACACCTAGTAGGTGAGCAGTTCTTC.